This record looks at one T cell receptor beta chain sequence and its context. This table comes from immunoSEQ multiplex PCR, and its TCRdb copy is limited to in-frame clones, with some not included. The sample shows about 130,000 clones, 81% of them seen only once. This record belongs to a study of blood T cell repertoires in COVID-19. Study-wide context: The origin of the acute and convalescent COVID-19 samples was the United States, Italy and Spain. PBMCs, B-cell-depleted T cells, or T cells were the source of the cDNA or gDNA that made up the material.

CDR1 and CDR2 (germline): SGHRS, YFSETQ. V lost 6 bases to trimming and J lost 3 bases; unmatched junction nucleotides: 10. The CDR3 contains 15 residues. The sample consisted of peripheral blood. The J gene is TRBJ2-7, the V gene TRBV5-1, with TRBD2 matching over 9 bases. The TCR sequence derives from a woman aged 60-75 years with active or convalescent COVID-19. CDR3 sequence: CASTRLPAGGYEQYF. The CDR3 coding sequence is TGCGCCAGCACCCGCCTTCCAGCGGGGGGCTACGAGCAGTACTTC.